This TCR beta chain is from a study of early T cells in non-severe SARS-CoV-2 infection. Individual cDNA molecules were tagged with unique molecular identifiers. TCRdb itself ran the 5' RACE reads through MiXCR, one entry per CDR3 protein. The sample includes about 72,000 distinct CDR3 sequences, roughly a tenth of them seen just once. Per germline, CDR1 SGHAT and CDR2 FQNNGV. The CDR3 has 13 amino acids. V was clipped by 3 bases and J by 5 bases, with 10 bases between them. This chain joins TRBV11-2 and TRBJ1-1; D is unclear. The sequencing here drew on whole blood, taken at baseline. The receptor's source is an adult who was a healthcare worker with PCR-confirmed SARS-CoV-2 infection or an uninfected control (not recorded which). The CDR3, as DNA: TGTGCCAGCAGCTTTGGTGGAGTAACTGAAGCTTTCTTT. It codes for CASSFGGVTEAFF.